This is a list of T cell receptor beta chains from one sample in a study of cytotoxic CD8 clonotypes in ibrutinib-treated CLL. Assay used: immunoSEQ multiplex PCR; TCRdb lists only in-frame clones, some missing. The table records under 200,000 clones, about 84% of them present only once. Sequences were derived from PBMCs, sampled after 24 months of ibrutinib treatment. These receptors were taken from a human donor with chronic lymphocytic leukemia. The CDR3 runs from the conserved cysteine through the conserved F or W. The order of the fields is D gene, V gene, J gene, clone size, CDR3 protein, CDR3 DNA. The D gene is left open where the match is weak. The size of a clone is reported for some rows only, either as once, few or many, or as a class for expanded clones.

d_gene: .
v_gene: TRBV15
j_gene: TRBJ2-3
abundance: .
CDR3aa: CATSRVGSLTQYF
CDR3nt: TGTGCCACCAGCAGAGTGGGTAGCCTAACGCAGTATTTT

d_gene: .
v_gene: TRBV19
j_gene: TRBJ1-1
abundance: few
CDR3aa: CASSTGMVHTEAFF
CDR3nt: TGTGCCAGTAGTACGGGGATGGTTCACACTGAAGCTTTCTTT

d_gene: .
v_gene: TRBV7-6
j_gene: TRBJ1-4
abundance: .
CDR3aa: CASSPWTDGNEKLFF
CDR3nt: TGTGCCAGCAGCCCCTGGACAGACGGGAATGAAAAACTGTTTTTT

d_gene: .
v_gene: TRBV14
j_gene: TRBJ1-1
abundance: few
CDR3aa: CASSEYVNTEAFF
CDR3nt: TGTGCCAGCAGCGAATACGTGAACACTGAAGCTTTCTTT

d_gene: .
v_gene: TRBV5-1
j_gene: TRBJ2-7
abundance: .
CDR3aa: CASSRELRHEQYF
CDR3nt: TGCGCCAGCAGCAGGGAGCTACGGCACGAGCAGTACTTC

d_gene: .
v_gene: TRBV7-2
j_gene: TRBJ2-7
abundance: .
CDR3aa: CASSFKTGPYEQYF
CDR3nt: TGTGCCAGCAGCTTTAAAACGGGGCCCTACGAGCAGTACTTC

d_gene: .
v_gene: TRBV30
j_gene: TRBJ1-5
abundance: few
CDR3aa: CAWSSGASNQPQHF
CDR3nt: TGTGCCTGGAGTTCGGGGGCTAGCAATCAGCCCCAGCATTTT

d_gene: .
v_gene: TRBV7-3
j_gene: TRBJ1-1
abundance: once
CDR3aa: CASSPSRMNTEAFF
CDR3nt: TGTGCCAGCAGCCCGTCCCGGATGAACACTGAAGCTTTCTTT

d_gene: .
v_gene: TRBV28
j_gene: TRBJ1-1
abundance: .
CDR3aa: CASSRSGPNTEAFF
CDR3nt: TGTGCCAGCAGTCGATCCGGGCCGAACACTGAAGCTTTCTTT

d_gene: .
v_gene: TRBV30
j_gene: TRBJ2-1
abundance: few
CDR3aa: CAWSVMWGREQFF
CDR3nt: TGTGCCTGGAGTGTAATGTGGGGGCGGGAGCAGTTCTTC

d_gene: TRBD1
v_gene: TRBV6-1
j_gene: TRBJ1-5
abundance: .
CDR3aa: CASTGTRTGNQPQHF
CDR3nt: TGTGCCAGCACCGGAACCAGGACAGGGAATCAGCCCCAGCATTTT

d_gene: .
v_gene: TRBV5-1
j_gene: TRBJ2-7
abundance: .
CDR3aa: CASSLAIGGVSYEQYF
CDR3nt: TGCGCCAGCAGCTTGGCTATTGGTGGCGTATCCTACGAGCAGTACTTC

d_gene: .
v_gene: TRBV20-1
j_gene: TRBJ2-3
abundance: .
CDR3aa: CSAGTDTQYF
CDR3nt: TGCAGTGCGGGGACAGATACGCAGTATTTT

d_gene: TRBD2
v_gene: TRBV2
j_gene: TRBJ2-3
abundance: .
CDR3aa: CASSPLSRLAGPTDTQYF
CDR3nt: TGTGCCAGCAGCCCCCTCTCAAGACTAGCGGGGCCCACAGATACGCAGTATTTT

d_gene: TRBD1
v_gene: TRBV28
j_gene: TRBJ1-4
abundance: .
CDR3aa: CASRTGQGRSEKLFF
CDR3nt: TGTGCCAGCAGGACCGGACAGGGAAGGAGCGAAAAACTGTTTTTT

d_gene: TRBD2
v_gene: TRBV13
j_gene: TRBJ2-1
abundance: .
CDR3aa: CASSPITSGREVNEQFF
CDR3nt: TGTGCCAGCAGCCCCATCACTAGCGGGAGGGAAGTAAATGAGCAGTTCTTC

d_gene: .
v_gene: TRBV11-2
j_gene: TRBJ2-3
abundance: .
CDR3aa: CASSSPGAPTDTQYF
CDR3nt: TGTGCCAGCAGCTCCCCGGGGGCCCCCACAGATACGCAGTATTTT

d_gene: .
v_gene: TRBV6-5
j_gene: TRBJ2-7
abundance: .
CDR3aa: CASSSQISGGEQYF
CDR3nt: TGTGCCAGCAGCTCCCAAATCAGTGGAGGAGAGCAGTACTTC

d_gene: TRBD2
v_gene: TRBV4-2
j_gene: TRBJ2-7
abundance: .
CDR3aa: CASSQGLAGTYEQYF
CDR3nt: TGTGCCAGCAGCCAAGGACTAGCGGGAACTTACGAGCAGTACTTC

d_gene: TRBD1
v_gene: TRBV5-8
j_gene: TRBJ1-5
abundance: .
CDR3aa: CASSSGTGRGNQPQHF
CDR3nt: TGTGCCAGCAGCTCGGGGACAGGACGGGGCAATCAGCCCCAGCATTTT

d_gene: TRBD1
v_gene: TRBV18
j_gene: TRBJ2-3
abundance: .
CDR3aa: CASSPPWGQGTDTQYF
CDR3nt: TGTGCCAGCTCACCACCGTGGGGACAGGGGACAGATACGCAGTATTTT

d_gene: .
v_gene: TRBV5-6
j_gene: TRBJ1-3
abundance: .
CDR3aa: CASSLGQGTNTIYF
CDR3nt: TGTGCCAGCAGCTTGGGGCAGGGAACAAACACCATATATTTT

d_gene: .
v_gene: TRBV11-2
j_gene: TRBJ2-7
abundance: .
CDR3aa: CASSLDIQGPFYEQYF
CDR3nt: TGTGCCAGCAGCTTAGATATCCAGGGGCCCTTCTACGAGCAGTACTTC

d_gene: TRBD1
v_gene: TRBV7-9
j_gene: TRBJ2-1
abundance: .
CDR3aa: CASSLVGQGADEQFF
CDR3nt: TGTGCCAGCAGCTTAGTAGGTCAGGGGGCCGATGAGCAGTTCTTC

d_gene: .
v_gene: TRBV7-9
j_gene: TRBJ1-3
abundance: .
CDR3aa: CASSRPDSPSSGNTIYF
CDR3nt: TGTGCCAGCAGCCGACCGGACAGCCCCAGCTCTGGAAACACCATATATTTT

d_gene: .
v_gene: TRBV5-4
j_gene: TRBJ1-5
abundance: .
CDR3aa: CASSLEGVRPQHF
CDR3nt: TGTGCCAGCAGCTTGGAAGGGGTTCGGCCCCAGCATTTT

d_gene: TRBD2
v_gene: TRBV4-1
j_gene: TRBJ2-5
abundance: .
CDR3aa: CASSQGGAGGEEETQYF
CDR3nt: TGCGCCAGCAGCCAAGGCGGGGCCGGGGGGGAAGAAGAGACCCAGTACTTC

d_gene: .
v_gene: TRBV2
j_gene: TRBJ1-4
abundance: .
CDR3aa: CASSEAMGFGKLFF
CDR3nt: TGTGCCAGCAGTGAAGCAATGGGGTTTGGAAAACTGTTTTTT

d_gene: .
v_gene: TRBV4-2
j_gene: TRBJ2-3
abundance: .
CDR3aa: CASSLGQRGTTDTQYF
CDR3nt: TGTGCCAGCAGCCTCGGACAGCGGGGAACCACAGATACGCAGTATTTT

d_gene: .
v_gene: TRBV6-4
j_gene: TRBJ2-3
abundance: .
CDR3aa: CASRRAGVGADTQYF
CDR3nt: TGTGCCAGCAGGAGGGCAGGGGTTGGGGCAGATACGCAGTATTTT

d_gene: TRBD1
v_gene: TRBV6-5
j_gene: TRBJ2-2
abundance: .
CDR3aa: CASSRKGADTGELFF
CDR3nt: TGTGCCAGCAGCCGGAAGGGGGCGGACACCGGGGAGCTGTTTTTT

d_gene: TRBD1
v_gene: TRBV5-4
j_gene: TRBJ1-2
abundance: .
CDR3aa: CASSPKTGNYGYTF
CDR3nt: TGTGCCAGCAGCCCCAAGACAGGGAACTATGGCTACACCTTC

d_gene: TRBD1
v_gene: TRBV19
j_gene: TRBJ2-7
abundance: .
CDR3aa: CASSKGQETYEQYF
CDR3nt: TGTGCCAGTAGTAAGGGACAGGAGACCTACGAGCAGTACTTC

d_gene: .
v_gene: TRBV6-1
j_gene: TRBJ2-1
abundance: once
CDR3aa: CASSEGLSPYNEQFF
CDR3nt: TGTGCCAGCAGTGAAGGCCTATCTCCCTACAATGAGCAGTTCTTC

d_gene: .
v_gene: TRBV5-6
j_gene: TRBJ1-1
abundance: .
CDR3aa: CASSSGGAGGTEAFF
CDR3nt: TGTGCCAGCAGCTCGGGCGGGGCGGGTGGCACTGAAGCTTTCTTT

d_gene: TRBD2
v_gene: TRBV19
j_gene: TRBJ2-3
abundance: .
CDR3aa: CASRTGLASTDTQYF
CDR3nt: TGTGCCAGTAGAACCGGACTAGCCTCCACAGATACGCAGTATTTT

d_gene: .
v_gene: TRBV7-9
j_gene: TRBJ1-3
abundance: .
CDR3aa: CASSLSVSGNTIYF
CDR3nt: TGTGCCAGCAGCTTATCAGTCTCTGGAAACACCATATATTTT

d_gene: .
v_gene: TRBV2
j_gene: TRBJ2-1
abundance: .
CDR3aa: CASSQLERQFF
CDR3nt: TGTGCCAGCAGTCAACTAGAACGGCAGTTCTTC

d_gene: .
v_gene: TRBV18
j_gene: TRBJ2-3
abundance: .
CDR3aa: CASSPRTSGTDTQYF
CDR3nt: TGTGCCAGCTCACCAAGGACTTCCGGCACAGATACGCAGTATTTT

d_gene: TRBD1
v_gene: TRBV11-3
j_gene: TRBJ2-1
abundance: .
CDR3aa: CASSSTGGDEQFF
CDR3nt: TGTGCCAGCAGCTCAACAGGGGGCGATGAGCAGTTCTTC

d_gene: .
v_gene: TRBV11-2
j_gene: TRBJ2-2
abundance: .
CDR3aa: CASHPTSNTGELFF
CDR3nt: TGTGCCAGTCATCCTACTTCGAACACCGGGGAGCTGTTTTTT

d_gene: .
v_gene: TRBV5-1
j_gene: TRBJ1-1
abundance: .
CDR3aa: CASSLVSNTEAFF
CDR3nt: TGCGCCAGCAGCTTGGTTTCGAACACTGAAGCTTTCTTT

d_gene: .
v_gene: TRBV29-1
j_gene: TRBJ2-1
abundance: .
CDR3aa: CSVDRAGSYNEQFF
CDR3nt: TGCAGCGTTGACAGGGCTGGGTCCTACAATGAGCAGTTCTTC

d_gene: TRBD2
v_gene: TRBV28
j_gene: TRBJ2-5
abundance: .
CDR3aa: CASSPGGRAWETQYF
CDR3nt: TGTGCCAGCAGCCCTGGCGGGAGGGCCTGGGAGACCCAGTACTTC

d_gene: .
v_gene: TRBV14
j_gene: TRBJ1-2
abundance: .
CDR3aa: CASSRGRSTGPPGYTF
CDR3nt: TGTGCCAGCAGCCGTGGGAGGTCGACCGGGCCGCCTGGCTACACCTTC

d_gene: .
v_gene: TRBV6-1
j_gene: TRBJ1-2
abundance: once
CDR3aa: CASSEAARNGGYTF
CDR3nt: TGTGCCAGCAGTGAAGCGGCACGGAACGGTGGCTACACCTTC

d_gene: TRBD1
v_gene: TRBV19
j_gene: TRBJ1-1
abundance: .
CDR3aa: CASSLSQGRMNTEAFF
CDR3nt: TGTGCCAGTAGTCTCTCACAGGGGCGAATGAACACTGAAGCTTTCTTT